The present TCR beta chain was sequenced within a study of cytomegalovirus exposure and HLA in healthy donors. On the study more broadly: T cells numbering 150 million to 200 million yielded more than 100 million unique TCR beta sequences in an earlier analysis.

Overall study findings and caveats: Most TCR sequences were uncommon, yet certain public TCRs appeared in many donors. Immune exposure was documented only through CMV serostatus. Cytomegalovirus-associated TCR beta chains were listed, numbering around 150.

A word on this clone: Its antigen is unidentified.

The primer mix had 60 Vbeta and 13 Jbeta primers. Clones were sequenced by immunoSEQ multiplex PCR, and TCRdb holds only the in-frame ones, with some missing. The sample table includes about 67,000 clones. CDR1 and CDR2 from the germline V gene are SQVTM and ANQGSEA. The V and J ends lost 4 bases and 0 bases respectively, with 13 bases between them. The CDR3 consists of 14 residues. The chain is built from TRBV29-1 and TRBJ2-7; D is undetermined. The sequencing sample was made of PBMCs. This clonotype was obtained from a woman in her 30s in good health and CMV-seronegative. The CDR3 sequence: CSVGPRLGSYEQYF. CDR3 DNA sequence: TGCAGCGTTGGACCGCGCCTAGGCTCCTACGAGCAGTACTTC.